This T cell receptor (beta chain) stems from a study of vaccination and CD4 T cells after COVID-19. The Oncomine TCR Beta short-read assay was applied to DNA of cultured CD4+ T cells. TCRdb ran MiXCR on the PCR reads and lists one entry per CDR3 protein. The data hold around 18,000 distinct CDR3 sequences, with less than 60% observed a single time. Treatment specified: approximately 9-day PBMC culture with coronavirus spike peptide pools or control peptides (ViraFEST assay). Between the trimmed V and J ends, which lost 6 bases and 4 bases, there was a span of 15 bases. Germline loops: CDR1 DFQATT, CDR2 SNEGSKA (reference sequence). The CDR3 has 13 residues. A note on this clonotype: The antigen is not known.

The TCR originated in a human donor who had recovered from COVID-19. The sample comprised CD4+ T cells from blood, cultured in vitro. The chain has TRBV20-1 and TRBJ1-2; TRBD1 might be the D (6 bases). The CDR3 DNA reads as TGCAGTGCAGAACAGGGTCATGGCTATGGCTACACCTTC. Translation gives CSAEQGHGYGYTF.